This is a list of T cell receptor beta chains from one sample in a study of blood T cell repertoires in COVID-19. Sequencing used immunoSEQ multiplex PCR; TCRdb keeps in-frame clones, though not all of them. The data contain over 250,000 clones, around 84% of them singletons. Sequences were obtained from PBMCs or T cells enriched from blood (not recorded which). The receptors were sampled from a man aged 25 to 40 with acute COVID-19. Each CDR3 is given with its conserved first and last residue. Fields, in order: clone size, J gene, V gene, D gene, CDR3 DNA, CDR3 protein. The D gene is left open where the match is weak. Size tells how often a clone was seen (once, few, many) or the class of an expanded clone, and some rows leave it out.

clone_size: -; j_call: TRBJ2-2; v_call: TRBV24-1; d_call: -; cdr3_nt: TGTGCCACCAGTGATTGGAGGAGGGACACCGGGGAGCTGTTTTTT; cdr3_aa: CATSDWRRDTGELFF
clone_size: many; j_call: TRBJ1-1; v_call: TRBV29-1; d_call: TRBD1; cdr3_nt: TGCAGCGCCATACAGGGGGCCATCACTGAAGCTTTCTTT; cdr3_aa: CSAIQGAITEAFF
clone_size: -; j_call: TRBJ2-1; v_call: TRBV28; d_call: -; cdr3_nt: TGTGCCAGCAGTTTACCGGTTTCGAATGAGCAGTTCTTC; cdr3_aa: CASSLPVSNEQFF
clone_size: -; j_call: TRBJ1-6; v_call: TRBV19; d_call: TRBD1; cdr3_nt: TGTGCCAGTAGTTCGCCCGTGTGGGGACAGGGGGCGAGAAATTCACCCCTCCACTTT; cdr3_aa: CASSSPVWGQGARNSPLHF
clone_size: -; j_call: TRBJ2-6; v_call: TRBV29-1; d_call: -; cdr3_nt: TGCAGCGTCCGCGGGACTGGGGCCAACGTCCTGACTTTC; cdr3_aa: CSVRGTGANVLTF
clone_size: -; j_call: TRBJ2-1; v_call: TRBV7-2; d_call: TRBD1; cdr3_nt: TGTGCCAGCAGCTTTACCGGGACAGCCTACAATGAGCAGTTCTTC; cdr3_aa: CASSFTGTAYNEQFF
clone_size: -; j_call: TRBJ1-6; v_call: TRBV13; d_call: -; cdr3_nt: TGTGCCAGCAGGCTAGGAAATTCACCCCTCCACTTT; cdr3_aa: CASRLGNSPLHF
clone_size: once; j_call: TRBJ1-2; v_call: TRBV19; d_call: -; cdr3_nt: TGTGCCAGTAGTATAACCGGGACAACAAACTATGGCTACACCTTC; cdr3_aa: CASSITGTTNYGYTF
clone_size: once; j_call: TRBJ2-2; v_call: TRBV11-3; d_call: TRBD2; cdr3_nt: TGTGCCAGCAGCTGGCTAGCGGGAGTGAACACCGGGGAGCTGTTTTTT; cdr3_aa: CASSWLAGVNTGELFF
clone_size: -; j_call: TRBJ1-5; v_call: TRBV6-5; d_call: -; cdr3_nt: TGTGCCAGCAGTTACGGCGGGAGCAATCAGCCCCAGCATTTT; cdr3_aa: CASSYGGSNQPQHF
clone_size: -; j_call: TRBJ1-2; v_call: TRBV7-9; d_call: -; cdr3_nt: TGTGCCAGCAGCCCCCTCGAGTATGGCTACACCTTC; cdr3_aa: CASSPLEYGYTF
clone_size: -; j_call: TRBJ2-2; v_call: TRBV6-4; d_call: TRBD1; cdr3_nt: TGTGCCAGCAGTGACTTAACCGGGACAGTGGGAACCGGGGAGCTGTTTTTT; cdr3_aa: CASSDLTGTVGTGELFF
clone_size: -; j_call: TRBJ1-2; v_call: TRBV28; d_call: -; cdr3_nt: TGTGCCAGTGGACAGATTACTTTTAACTATGGCTACACCTTC; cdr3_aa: CASGQITFNYGYTF
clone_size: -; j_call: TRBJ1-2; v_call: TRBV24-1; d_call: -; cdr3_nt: TGTGCCACCAGTGATCAGGGGCTGACTCATGGCTACACCTTC; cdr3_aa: CATSDQGLTHGYTF
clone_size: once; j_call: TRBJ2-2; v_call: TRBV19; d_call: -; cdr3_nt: TGTGCCAGCGGGAACGGGGAGCTGTTTTTT; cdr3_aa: CASGNGELFF
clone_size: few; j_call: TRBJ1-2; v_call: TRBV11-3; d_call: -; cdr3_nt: TGTGCCAGCAGCTCATCTAATTATGGCTACACCTTC; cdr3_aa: CASSSSNYGYTF
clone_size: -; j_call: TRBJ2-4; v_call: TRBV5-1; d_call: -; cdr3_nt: TGCGCCAGCAGCTTACCGGAAATCGGGAACATTCAGTACTTC; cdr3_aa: CASSLPEIGNIQYF
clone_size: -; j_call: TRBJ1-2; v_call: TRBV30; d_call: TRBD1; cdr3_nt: TGTGCCTGGGGGACAGGGGAGGGCTATGGCTACACCTTC; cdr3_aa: CAWGTGEGYGYTF
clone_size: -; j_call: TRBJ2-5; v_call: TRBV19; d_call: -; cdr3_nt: TGTGCCAGTAGTATTTCGGAAGAGACCCAGTACTTC; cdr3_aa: CASSISEETQYF
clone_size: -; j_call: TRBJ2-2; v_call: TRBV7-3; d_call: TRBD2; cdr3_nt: TGTGCCAGCAGCTATTTAGCGGGTTCGAACACCGGGGAGCTGTTTTTT; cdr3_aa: CASSYLAGSNTGELFF
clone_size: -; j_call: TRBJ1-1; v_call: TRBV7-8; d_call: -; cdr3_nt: TGTGCCAGCAGCTTACAGGGGCCTGAAGCTTTCTTT; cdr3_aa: CASSLQGPEAFF
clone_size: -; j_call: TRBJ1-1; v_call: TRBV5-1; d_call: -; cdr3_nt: TGTGCCAGCCGCAAAAGTCAGGGTAACACTGAAGCTTTCTTT; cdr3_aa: CASRKSQGNTEAFF
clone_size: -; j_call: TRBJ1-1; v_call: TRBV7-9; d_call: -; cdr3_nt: TGTGCCAGCAGCCCCGAGATGAACACTGAAGCTTTCTTT; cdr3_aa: CASSPEMNTEAFF
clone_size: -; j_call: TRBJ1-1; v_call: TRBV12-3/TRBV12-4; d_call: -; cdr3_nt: TGTGCCAGCAGTTTAGGGCCTGAAGCTTTCTTT; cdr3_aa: CASSLGPEAFF
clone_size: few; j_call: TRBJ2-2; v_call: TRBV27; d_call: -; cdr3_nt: TGTGCCAGCGCCCCTGAGTACCTGAACTCGGCCGGGGAGCTGTTTTTT; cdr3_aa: CASAPEYLNSAGELFF
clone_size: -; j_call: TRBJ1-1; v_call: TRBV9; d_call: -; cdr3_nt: TGTGCCAGCAGCGCAGGGACCACAGGGTTAACTGAAGCTTTCTTT; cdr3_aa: CASSAGTTGLTEAFF
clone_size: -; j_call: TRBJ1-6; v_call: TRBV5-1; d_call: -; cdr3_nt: TGCGCCAGCAGCTTGGAACAGGGTAAAATTTCACCCCTCCACTTT; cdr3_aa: CASSLEQGKISPLHF
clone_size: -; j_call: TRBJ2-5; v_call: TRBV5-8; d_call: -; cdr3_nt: TGTGCCAGCAGCCCGGGGGACAGAGAGACCCAGTACTTC; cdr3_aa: CASSPGDRETQYF
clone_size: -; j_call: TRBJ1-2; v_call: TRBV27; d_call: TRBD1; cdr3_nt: TGTGCCAGCAGTTCGGGACAGGGGAACTATGGCTACACCTTC; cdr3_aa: CASSSGQGNYGYTF
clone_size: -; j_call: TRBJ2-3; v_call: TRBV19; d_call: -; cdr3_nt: TGTGCCAGTAGTAGGGCCTCCGCCGGCGATACGCAGTATTTT; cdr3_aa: CASSRASAGDTQYF
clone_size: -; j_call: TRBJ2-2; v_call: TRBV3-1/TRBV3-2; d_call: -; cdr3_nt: TGTGCCAGCAAGCCTAGTCTCCTCACCGGGGAGCTGTTTTTT; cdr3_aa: CASKPSLLTGELFF
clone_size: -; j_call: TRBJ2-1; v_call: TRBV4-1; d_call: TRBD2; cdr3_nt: TGCGCCAGCAGCCAAGCTCAACTAGCGGGAGGGGACAATGAGCAGTTCTTC; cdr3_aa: CASSQAQLAGGDNEQFF
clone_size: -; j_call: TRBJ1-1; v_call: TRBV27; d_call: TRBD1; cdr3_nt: TGTGCCAGCAAGGACAGGGTAAGAACTGAAGCTTTCTTT; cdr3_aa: CASKDRVRTEAFF
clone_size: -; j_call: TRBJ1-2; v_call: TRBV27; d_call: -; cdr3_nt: TGTGCCAGCAGTCTTACGGGGGACCCAGCGAACTATGGCTACACCTTC; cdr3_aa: CASSLTGDPANYGYTF
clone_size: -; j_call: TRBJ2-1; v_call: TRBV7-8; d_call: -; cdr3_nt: TGTGCCAGCAGCCCCCCGAGGTCACGGGGGTACAATGAGCAGTTCTTC; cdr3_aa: CASSPPRSRGYNEQFF
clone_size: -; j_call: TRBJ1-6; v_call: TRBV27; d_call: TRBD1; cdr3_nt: TGTGCCAGCTACGACAGGGGGACTAATTCACCCCTCCACTTT; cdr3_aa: CASYDRGTNSPLHF
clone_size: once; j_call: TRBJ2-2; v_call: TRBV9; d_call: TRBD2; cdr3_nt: TGTGCCAGCAGACCTGCGGGAGGGCATAGCACCGGGGAGCTGTTTTTT; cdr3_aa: CASRPAGGHSTGELFF
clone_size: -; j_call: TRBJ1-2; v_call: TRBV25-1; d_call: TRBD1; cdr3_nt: TGTGCCAGCAGTGATTCTACAGCCCTAGGGGGCACCTATGGCTACACCTTC; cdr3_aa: CASSDSTALGGTYGYTF
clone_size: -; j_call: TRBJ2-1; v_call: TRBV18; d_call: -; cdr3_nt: TGTGCCAGCTCACCCTCCGTCGCGCTCTACAATGAGCAGTTCTTC; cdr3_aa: CASSPSVALYNEQFF
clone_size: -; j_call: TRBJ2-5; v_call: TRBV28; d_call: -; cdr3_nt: TGTGCCAGCAACGAAGGCGGTTACTGGGAGACCCAGTACTTC; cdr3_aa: CASNEGGYWETQYF
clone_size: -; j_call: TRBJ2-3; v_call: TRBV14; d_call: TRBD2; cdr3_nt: TGTGCCAGCAGCCAAGAAAAGTGGCCTAGCGGGGGGATCGTTCCAGATACGCAGTATTTT; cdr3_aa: CASSQEKWPSGGIVPDTQYF
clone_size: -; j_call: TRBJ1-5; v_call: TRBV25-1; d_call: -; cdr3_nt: TGTGCCAGCAGTGGATTTGAGCGGAAGATATTTCAGCCCCAGCATTTT; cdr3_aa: CASSGFERKIFQPQHF
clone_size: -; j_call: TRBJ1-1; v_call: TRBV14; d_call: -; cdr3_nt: TGTACCAGCAGCCATCAGGGGTTCGCTGAAGCTTTCTTT; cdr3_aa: CTSSHQGFAEAFF
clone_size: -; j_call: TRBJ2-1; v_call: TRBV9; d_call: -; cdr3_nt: TGTGCCAGCAGCGTAGCCCAGGACAATGAGCAGTTCTTC; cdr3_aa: CASSVAQDNEQFF
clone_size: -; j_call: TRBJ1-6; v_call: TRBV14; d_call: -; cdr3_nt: TGTGCCAGCAGCGTTTCGGGTAATGGTAATTCACCCCTCCACTTT; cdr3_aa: CASSVSGNGNSPLHF